One and the same sample provided the 5 T cell receptor beta chains below, sequenced in a study of CD8 T cells in Susac syndrome. Roughly 0.45 to 1 ug RNA was reverse transcribed with random hexamers. TCRdb re-called the immunoSEQ multiplex PCR reads with MiXCR, one entry per CDR3 protein. The sample has approximately 100,000 distinct CDR3 sequences, nearly 95% seen once. The sample consisted of CD4+ T cells from PBMCs. These TCRs come from a human donor in good health.

This chain links TRBV9 with TRBJ2-1; maybe TRBD2 (6 bases). Between the trimmed V and J ends, which lost 0 bases and 4 bases, there was a span of 23 bases. CDR1 SGDLS and CDR2 YYNGEE come from the germline V gene. The CDR3 runs 19 residues. CDR3 amino acids: CASSVAGSSGKGLYNEQFF. The DNA of the CDR3 is TGTGCCAGCAGCGTAGCTGGGAGTAGCGGAAAAGGATTATACAATGAGCAGTTCTTC.

This clonotype was detected once. This CDR3 reads CASSLATLTDTQYF. The CDR3 DNA reads TGCGCCAGCAGCTTGGCTACCCTGACAGATACGCAGTATTTT. The chain is built from TRBV5-1 and TRBJ2-3, with D hard to call. The V end lost 0 bases, the J end lost 3 bases, and 8 bases lay between the germline ends. CDR1 is SGHRS, CDR2 YFSETQ, per germline. The CDR3 is 14 amino acids.

This chain's CDR3 is CASSLRGPTGTEAFF. As DNA, the CDR3 is TGTGCCAGCAGCTTAAGGGGCCCCACAGGCACTGAAGCTTTCTTT. J is TRBJ1-1 and V is TRBV7-2, with a weak D call TRBD1 (5 bases). CDR3 length: 15 residues. V lost 2 bases and J lost 4, with 14 bases in between. CDR1 is SGHTA, CDR2 FQGNSA, per germline.

The chain employs TRBV7-2 and TRBJ1-2; D may be TRBD1 (6 bases). This CDR3 is built from 14 residues. The germline CDR1 and CDR2 sequences are SGHTA and FQGNSA. The germline V and J ends were trimmed by 6 bases and 8 bases, with 19 bases remaining between them. CDR3 protein: CASSTGGPLRGYTF. Written as DNA, the CDR3 is TGTGCCAGCAGTACTGGGGGGCCTCTTAGGGGCTACACCTTC.

The J gene is TRBJ2-7, the V gene TRBV20-1, with TRBD2 as a possible D gene (6 bases). The germline V gene encodes CDR1 DFQATT and CDR2 SNEGSKA (reference sequence). V lost 0 bases, J lost 1 base, and 10 bases lay in between. The length of the CDR3 is 14 residues. CDR3 bases: TGCAGTGCTAGAGATGGGGGACTGTCCTACGAGCAGTACTTC. Encoded protein: CSARDGGLSYEQYF.